This passage covers 20 T cell receptor beta chains from one sample sequenced in a study of spatial heterogeneity in lung cancer. General observations from the study: How many expanded intratumoral alpha and beta TCRs were present tracked the tumor mutation count, which was a count of nonsynonymous mutations.

Indicated time point: sample taken at primary tumor resection. TCRdb itself ran the 5' RACE reads through MiXCR, one entry per CDR3 protein. Of 4,100 or so distinct CDR3 sequences listed, approximately 7% are singletons. Their antigens remain unidentified. The sequencing used lung tumor tissue, collected at surgery. The receptors originated from a male donor with early-stage non-small cell lung cancer.

V gene TRBV28 combines with J gene TRBJ1-3, with D tentatively TRBD1 (5 bases). Trimming left V 5 bases short and J 0 bases short, with 14 bases between. Germline V gives CDR1 MDHEN, CDR2 SYDVKM. This CDR3 region has 16 residues. CDR3 nucleotide sequence: TGTGCCAGCAGTCCCCCCGGGGCAGACTCTGGAAACACCATATATTTT. It specifies CASSPPGADSGNTIYF.

By share of the sample, this clonotype is medium-sized (0.01 to 0.1%). The V call is TRBV20-1, the J call TRBJ2-7; tentative D call: TRBD2 (5 bases). The germline CDR1 and CDR2 sequences are DFQATT and SNEGSKA (reference sequence). V was trimmed by 5 bases and J by 2 bases, leaving 10 bases between them. The CDR3 is made up of 12 amino acids. CDR3 bases: TGCAGTGCTTGTGACGGGACCTACGAGCAGTACTTC. It codes for CSACDGTYEQYF.

In this sample, this clonotype turned up a few times. The gene calls are TRBV5-1 and TRBJ2-7; 12 bases are shared with TRBD2. This CDR3 region has 15 residues. The trim removed 3 bases at V and 1 base at J, leaving 2 bases unmatched. Germline lookup yields CDR1 SGHRS and CDR2 YFSETQ. Written as DNA, the CDR3 is TGCGCCAGCAGCTCGCTAGCGGGAGGGTCCTACGAGCAGTACTTC. Translated, it gives CASSSLAGGSYEQYF.

By frequency in the sample, this clonotype is medium-sized. The J gene is TRBJ1-5, the V gene TRBV6-5; 9 bases map to TRBD1. V lost 6 bases, J lost 4 bases, and 10 bases stayed unmatched. CDR1 is MNHEY, CDR2 SVGAGI, per germline. The CDR3 totals 16 residues. The CDR3 coding sequence is TGTGCCAGCAGCCCCGGGACAGGGAATTTTAATCAGCCCCAGCATTTT. Its translation: CASSPGTGNFNQPQHF.

This clonotype was seen a handful of times. This chain joins TRBV30 and TRBJ1-1; possibly TRBD1 for D (5 bases). From germline, CDR1 is GTSNPN and CDR2 SVGIG (reference sequence). CDR3 length equals 16 residues. V lost 2 bases to trimming and J lost 5 bases, with 21 bases between them. The CDR3 DNA follows: TGTGCCTGGAGTACTCGGGACCCGGACGTAGGGACTGAAGCTTTCTTT. It translates to CAWSTRDPDVGTEAFF.

CDR3 bases: TGTGCCAGCAGTTCCCCCCGGAGAGCTTTCTTT. Its protein product is CASSSPRRAFF. V is TRBV6-6 and J is TRBJ1-1, with no clear D. Between the trimmed V and J ends, which lost 4 bases and 10 bases, there was a span of 10 bases. The CDR3 totals 11 residues. The V gene's germline CDR1 is MNHNY and CDR2 SVGAGI (reference sequence).

The table lists this clonotype with many counts. This chain links TRBV29-1 with TRBJ2-4, with a possible D match to TRBD1 (6 bases). CDR3 size: 12 residues. Germline CDR1 is SQVTM and CDR2 is ANQGSEA. The V end lost 7 bases, the J end lost 7 bases, and 14 bases lay between the germline ends. The CDR3 is CSAATGSNIQYF. CDR3 DNA: TGCAGCGCTGCAACAGGGAGTAACATTCAGTACTTC.

Relative to its sample, this clonotype is medium-sized. This rearrangement joins TRBV7-2 to TRBJ2-3; D perhaps matches TRBD2 (6 bases). Germline CDR1 is SGHTA and CDR2 is FQGNSA. V shed 4 bases and J shed 6 bases, with 20 bases lying between them. This CDR3 has 16 residues. CDR3 region: CASSSLPLAVGDTQYF. CDR3 nucleotide sequence: TGTGCCAGCAGCTCACTACCCTTAGCGGTTGGGGATACGCAGTATTTT.

This clonotype was seen many times. The chain is built from TRBV6-2 or TRBV6-3 and TRBJ1-2; D is uncertain. The CDR3 runs to 12 residues. With 7 bases removed from V and 2 bases from J, the gap between germline ends came to 8 bases. Germline CDR1 reads MNHEY; CDR2 reads SVGEGT. In DNA, the CDR3 is TGTGCCAGCACACAGCCGAACTATGGCTACACCTTC. Amino acids: CASTQPNYGYTF.

This clonotype appeared many times. The genes are TRBV5-1 and TRBJ1-2; no firm D call. Deletions cut 2 bases from V and 2 bases from J, with 10 bases between. CDR1 is SGHRS, CDR2 YFSETQ, per germline. The CDR3 contains 14 residues. The CDR3 reads CASSFGGGNYGYTF. DNA for the CDR3: TGCGCCAGCAGCTTTGGTGGCGGAAACTATGGCTACACCTTC.

Judged by abundance, this clonotype is medium-sized. This chain uses TRBV4-3 with TRBJ2-1; 7 bases are shared with TRBD1. The junction had 3 bases not matched to a gene; V was cut back by 4 bases and J by 3 bases. The CDR3 is 14 residues long. CDR1 is LGHNA, CDR2 YSLEER, per germline. CDR3 region: CASSLDRNYNEQFF. The CDR3 DNA is TGCGCCAGCAGCCTGGACAGGAACTACAATGAGCAGTTCTTC.

This clonotype was seen at least ten times. This chain links TRBV5-1 with TRBJ2-2; perhaps TRBD1 as D (6 bases). There are 16 residues in the CDR3. Trimming removed 0 bases from V and 4 bases from J, with 13 bases in between. The germline V gene encodes CDR1 SGHRS and CDR2 YFSETQ. The CDR3 DNA reads as TGCGCCAGCAGCTTGGATGGGGGCGTCTTCACCGGGGAGCTGTTTTTT. Translation gives CASSLDGGVFTGELFF.

By frequency in the sample, this clonotype is medium-sized (0.01 to 0.1%). The J gene is TRBJ1-1, the V gene TRBV12-3 or TRBV12-4, with 9 bases aligning to TRBD1. The CDR3 is 15 amino acids. Unmatched junction bases numbered 7, after V lost 3 bases and J lost 5 bases. DNA for the CDR3: TGTGCCAGCAGTTTCCGGACAGGGGTATATACTGAAGCTTTCTTT. Amino acids: CASSFRTGVYTEAFF.

In this sample, this clonotype is medium-sized. This chain uses TRBV6-5 with TRBJ2-1; D may be TRBD2 (6 bases). The germline V gene encodes CDR1 MNHEY and CDR2 SVGAGI. The CDR3 is 15 amino acids. V lost 4 bases and J lost 5, with 15 bases in between. This chain's CDR3 is CASSSPTRRDNEQFF. CDR3 coding DNA: TGTGCCAGCAGTTCTCCGACTAGGAGGGACAATGAGCAGTTCTTC.

There are many counts of this clonotype. The chain has TRBV3-1 and TRBJ1-6; the match to TRBD1 covers 9 bases. The V gene's germline CDR1 is LGHDT and CDR2 YNNKEL (reference sequence). With 1 base clipped from V and 12 bases from J, the junction kept 7 bases outside the gene matches. CDR3 length: 15 residues. The CDR3 region has the DNA TGTGCCAGCAGCCAAGGACAGGGGGGCCTCGGACCCCTCCACTTT. It encodes CASSQGQGGLGPLHF.

This clonotype is large. This chain uses TRBV11-3 with TRBJ2-2; 11 bases are a match to TRBD2. V shed 2 bases and J 5 bases; nucleotides not matched to a gene: 4. The CDR3 has 16 residues. Germline values: CDR1 SGHNT, CDR2 YENEEA. The CDR3 coding sequence is TGTGCCAGCAGCTTAAGTCGGACTAGCGGGACCGGGGAGCTGTTTTTT. It codes for CASSLSRTSGTGELFF.

This clonotype came up many times. The chain carries TRBV5-1 and TRBJ1-2, with D tentatively TRBD1 (5 bases). Trimming removed 2 bases from V and 4 bases from J, with 15 bases in between. CDR3 length equals 15 residues. The germline gives CDR1 SGHRS, CDR2 YFSETQ. CDR3 nucleotide sequence: TGCGCCAGCAGCTTTGGAGCCAGGGCCCTCTATGGCTACACCTTC. Residues: CASSFGARALYGYTF.

In DNA form, the CDR3 reads TGCAGTGCTAGAGATCCGGGCGGAGTCACCGGGGAGCTGTTTTTT. As protein: CSARDPGGVTGELFF. This chain connects TRBV20-1 to TRBJ2-2; D call uncertain. The CDR3 is 15 amino acids. Trimming took 0 bases from V and 4 from J, leaving 12 bases between them. CDR1 is DFQATT and CDR2 is SNEGSKA in the germline V gene (reference sequence).

This clonotype is judged medium-sized. The chain is built from TRBV6-6 and TRBJ2-3; TRBD1 or TRBD2 may be the D gene (6 bases each). CDR3 length: 15 residues. In germline, CDR1 is MNHNY, CDR2 SVGAGI (reference sequence). The V gene lost 6 bases and the J gene lost 3 bases, with 16 bases spanning the gap. CDR3 loop: CASSPQGRRTDTQYF. The CDR3 coding sequence is TGTGCCAGCAGCCCTCAGGGGAGGAGGACAGATACGCAGTATTTT.

This clonotype is classed as medium-sized. The chain is built from TRBV7-9 and TRBJ1-4; 7 positions agree with TRBD1. Germline loops: CDR1 SEHNR, CDR2 FQNEAQ (reference sequence). The V gene end was trimmed by 4 bases and the J gene end by 0 bases; junction bases not matched to a gene: 5. The CDR3 has 16 amino acids. The CDR3 nucleotides read TGTGCCAGCAGCTGGCAGGGGGGGACAACTAATGAAAAACTGTTTTTT. Protein: CASSWQGGTTNEKLFF.